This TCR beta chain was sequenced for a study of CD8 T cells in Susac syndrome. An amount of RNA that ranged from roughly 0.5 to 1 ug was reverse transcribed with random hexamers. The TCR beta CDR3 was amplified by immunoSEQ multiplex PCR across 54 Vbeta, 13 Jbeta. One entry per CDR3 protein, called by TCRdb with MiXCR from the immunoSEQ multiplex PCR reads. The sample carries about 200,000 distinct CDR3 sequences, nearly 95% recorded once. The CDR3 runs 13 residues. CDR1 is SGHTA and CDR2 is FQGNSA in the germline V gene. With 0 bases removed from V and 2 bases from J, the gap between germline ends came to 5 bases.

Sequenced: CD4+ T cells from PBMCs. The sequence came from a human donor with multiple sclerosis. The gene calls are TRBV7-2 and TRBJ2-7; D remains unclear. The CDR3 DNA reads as TGTGCCAGCAGCTTAGCGTTGACCTACGAGCAGTACTTC. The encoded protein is CASSLALTYEQYF.